These T cell receptor beta chains were read from a single sample in a study of cytomegalovirus exposure and HLA in healthy donors. Data came from immunoSEQ multiplex PCR; TCRdb stores just in-frame clones and leaves some out. The table lists 230,000 or so clones, 80% to 95% of them singletons. Specimen: PBMCs. The receptors here all came from a girl aged 2 to 10 in good health and CMV-seronegative. The conserved cysteine and the conserved F or W are not part of the CDR3 here. Each record gives: V gene, CDR3 length, CDR3 protein.

>TRBV30|11
AWSQSTNEKLF
>TRBV10-3|12
AISEVGDGTEAF
>TRBV19|14
ASTVHSLTLNTEAF
>TRBV28|12
ASSLFERAYEQY
>TRBV30|12
AWSPARQNTEAF
>TRBV6-1|11
ASGAADYNEQF
>TRBV5-6|14
ASSHAPIISSYEQY
>TRBV27|17
ASSFLRGSGISSYNEQF
>TRBV6-1|17
ASSDPRDRGLKTLYGYT
>TRBV25-1|12
ASTNEKGNYEQY
>TRBV6-5|12
ASSLPGGRNEQF
>TRBV4-1|11
ASSQGLDYEQY
>TRBV4-1|15
ASSRERWDSLNEKLF
>TRBV5-8|14
ASSSSGLPSNTEAF
>TRBV5-4|15
ASSLRFGGEQGETQY
>TRBV9|12
ATKRAGNNYGYT
>TRBV28|8
ASSFGSQH
>TRBV6-5|11
ASSEGRDSRQG
>TRBV12-1|15
ASSARWGGGSYNEQF
>TRBV5-4|14
ASSLGGGDAYNEQF
>TRBV5-1|10
ASSLGGDGYT
>TRBV29-1|15
SVSPPYQAESSYEQY
>TRBV7-2|13
ASSLRTSGSSEQF
>TRBV11-2|13
ASSFPGQIFSTQY
>TRBV4-1|11
ASTPRLTDTQY
>TRBV5-8|13
ASSLVTARNTEAF